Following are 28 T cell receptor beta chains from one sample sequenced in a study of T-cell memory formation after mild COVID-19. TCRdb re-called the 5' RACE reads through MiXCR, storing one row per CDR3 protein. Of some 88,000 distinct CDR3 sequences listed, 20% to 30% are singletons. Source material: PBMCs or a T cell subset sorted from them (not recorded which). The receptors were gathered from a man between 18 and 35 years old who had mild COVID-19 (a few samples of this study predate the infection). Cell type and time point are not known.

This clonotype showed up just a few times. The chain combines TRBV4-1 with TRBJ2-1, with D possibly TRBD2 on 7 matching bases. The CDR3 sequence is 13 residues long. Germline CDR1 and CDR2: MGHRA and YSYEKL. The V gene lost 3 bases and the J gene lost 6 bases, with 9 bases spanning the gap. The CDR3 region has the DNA TGCGCCAGCAGCCACCGGGGGGCCAATGAGCAGTTCTTC. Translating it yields CASSHRGANEQFF.

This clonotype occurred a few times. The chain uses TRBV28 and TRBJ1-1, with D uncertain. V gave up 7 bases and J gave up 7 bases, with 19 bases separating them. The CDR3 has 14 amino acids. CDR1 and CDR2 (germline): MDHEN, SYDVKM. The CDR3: CASTLELRWDEAFF. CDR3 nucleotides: TGTGCCAGCACTCTAGAGTTGAGGTGGGATGAAGCTTTCTTT.

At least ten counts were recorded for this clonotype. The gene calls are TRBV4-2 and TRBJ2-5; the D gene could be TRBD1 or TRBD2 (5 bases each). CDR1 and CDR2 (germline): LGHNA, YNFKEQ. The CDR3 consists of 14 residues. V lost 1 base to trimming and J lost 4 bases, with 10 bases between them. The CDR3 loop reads CASSQGTGGETQYF. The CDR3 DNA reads TGTGCCAGCAGCCAAGGTACAGGAGGAGAGACCCAGTACTTC.

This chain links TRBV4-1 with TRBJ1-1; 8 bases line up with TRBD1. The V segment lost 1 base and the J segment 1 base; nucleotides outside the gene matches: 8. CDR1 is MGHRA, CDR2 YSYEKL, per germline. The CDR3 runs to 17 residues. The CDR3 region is CASSQAGQGARNTEAFF. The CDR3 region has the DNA TGCGCCAGCAGCCAAGCCGGGCAGGGGGCTCGGAACACTGAAGCTTTCTTT.

CDR3 nucleotides: TGTGCCAGCAGCTTAGCTCCTCGGGAGGCTTTCTTT. Translation gives CASSLAPREAFF. V is TRBV7-8 and J is TRBJ1-1; the D is unclear. The CDR3 consists of 12 residues. V lost 0 bases and J 11 bases, leaving 10 bases between the germline ends. Germline values: CDR1 SGHVS, CDR2 FQNEAQ. Drawing the rest from reference TRBV7-8 and TRBJ1-1, the complete variable domain is GAGVSQSPRYKVAKRGQDVALRCDPISGHVSLFWYQQALGQGPEFLTYFQNEAQLDKSGLPSDRFFAERPEGSVSTLKIQRTQQEDSAVYLCASSLAPREAFFGQGTRLTVV.

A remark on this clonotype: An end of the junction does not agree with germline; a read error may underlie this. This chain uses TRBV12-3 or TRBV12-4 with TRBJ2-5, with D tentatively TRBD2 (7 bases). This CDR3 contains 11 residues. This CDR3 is CASSFGGRTNF. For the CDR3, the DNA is TGTGCCAGCAGTTTCGGGGGGCGCACGAACTTC.

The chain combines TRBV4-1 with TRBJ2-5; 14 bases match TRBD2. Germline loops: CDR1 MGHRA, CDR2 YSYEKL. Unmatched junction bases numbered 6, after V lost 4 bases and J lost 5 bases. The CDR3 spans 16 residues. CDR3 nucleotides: TGCGCCAGCAGCCCGGGACTAGCGGGGGACGGGGAGACCCAGTACTTC. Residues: CASSPGLAGDGETQYF.

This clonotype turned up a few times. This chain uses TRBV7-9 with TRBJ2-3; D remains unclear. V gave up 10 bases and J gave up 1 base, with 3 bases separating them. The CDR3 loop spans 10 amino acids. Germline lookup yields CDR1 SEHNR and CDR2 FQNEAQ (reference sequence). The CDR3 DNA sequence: TGTGCCACGGGCACAGATACGCAGTATTTT. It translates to CATGTDTQYF.

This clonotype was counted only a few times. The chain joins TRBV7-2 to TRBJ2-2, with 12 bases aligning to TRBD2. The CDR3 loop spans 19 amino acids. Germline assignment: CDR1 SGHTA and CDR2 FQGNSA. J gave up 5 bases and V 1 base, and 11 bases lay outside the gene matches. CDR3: CASSLDPTRLAGETGELFF. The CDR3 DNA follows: TGTGCCAGCAGCTTAGACCCCACCAGACTAGCGGGGGAGACCGGGGAGCTGTTTTTT.

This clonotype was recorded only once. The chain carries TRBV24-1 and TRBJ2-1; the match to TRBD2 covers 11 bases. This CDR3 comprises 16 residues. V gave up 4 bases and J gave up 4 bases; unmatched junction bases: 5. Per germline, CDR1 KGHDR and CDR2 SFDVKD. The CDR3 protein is CATSETGTSGYNEQFF. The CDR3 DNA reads TGTGCCACCAGTGAAACCGGGACTAGCGGTTACAATGAGCAGTTCTTC.

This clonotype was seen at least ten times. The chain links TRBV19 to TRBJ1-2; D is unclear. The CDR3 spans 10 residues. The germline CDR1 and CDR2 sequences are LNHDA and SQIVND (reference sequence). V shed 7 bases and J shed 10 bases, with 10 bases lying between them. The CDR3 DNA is TGTGCCAGTAAAGGGCCCGACTACACCTTC. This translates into CASKGPDYTF.

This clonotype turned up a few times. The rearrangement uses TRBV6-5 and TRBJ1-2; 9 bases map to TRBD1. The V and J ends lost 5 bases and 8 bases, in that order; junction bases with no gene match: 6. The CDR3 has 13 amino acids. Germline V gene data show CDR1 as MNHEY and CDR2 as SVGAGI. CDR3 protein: CASSTGGAEGYTF. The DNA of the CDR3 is TGTGCCAGCAGTACAGGGGGCGCGGAGGGCTACACCTTC.

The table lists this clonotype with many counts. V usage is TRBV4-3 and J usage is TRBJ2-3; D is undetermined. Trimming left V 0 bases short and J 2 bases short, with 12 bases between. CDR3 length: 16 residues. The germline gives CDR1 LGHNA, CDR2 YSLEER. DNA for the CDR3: TGCGCCAGCAGCCAAGAGAACCTTCTTCTCACAGATACGCAGTATTTT. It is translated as CASSQENLLLTDTQYF.

The CDR3 is CASSQEAGGITDTQYF. CDR3 DNA sequence: TGTGCCAGCAGCCAAGAGGCGGGGGGGATAACAGATACGCAGTATTTT. V gene TRBV3-1 combines with J gene TRBJ2-3; 9 bases align to TRBD2. The CDR3 is 16 residues long. Germline V gene data show CDR1 as LGHDT and CDR2 as YNNKEL (reference sequence). J gave up 3 bases and V 0 bases, and 4 bases lay outside the gene matches.

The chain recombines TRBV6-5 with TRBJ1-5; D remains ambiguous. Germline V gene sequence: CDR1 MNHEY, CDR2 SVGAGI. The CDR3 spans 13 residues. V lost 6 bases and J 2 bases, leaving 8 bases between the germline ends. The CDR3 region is CASSHWGNQPQHF. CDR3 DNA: TGTGCCAGCAGCCACTGGGGCAATCAGCCCCAGCATTTT.

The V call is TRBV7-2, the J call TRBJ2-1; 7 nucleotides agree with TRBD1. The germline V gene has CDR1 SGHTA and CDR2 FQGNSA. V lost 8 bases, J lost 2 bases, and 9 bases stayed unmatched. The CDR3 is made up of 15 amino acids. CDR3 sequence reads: CASPHRDSPYNEQFF. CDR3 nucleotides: TGTGCCAGCCCTCACCGGGACAGTCCCTACAATGAGCAGTTCTTC.

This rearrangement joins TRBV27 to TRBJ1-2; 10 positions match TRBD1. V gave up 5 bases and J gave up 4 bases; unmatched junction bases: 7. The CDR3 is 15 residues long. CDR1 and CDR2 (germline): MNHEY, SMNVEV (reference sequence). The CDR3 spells CASSPGTGVLYGYTF. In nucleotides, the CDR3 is TGTGCCAGCAGTCCCGGGACAGGGGTTCTCTATGGCTACACCTTC.

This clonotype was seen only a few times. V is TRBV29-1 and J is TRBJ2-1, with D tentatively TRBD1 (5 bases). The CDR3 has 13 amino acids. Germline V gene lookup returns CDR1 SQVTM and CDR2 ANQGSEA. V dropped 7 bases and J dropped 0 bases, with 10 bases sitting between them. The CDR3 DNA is TGCAGCGCAAGGGGTTTCTCCTACAATGAGCAGTTCTTC. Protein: CSARGFSYNEQFF.

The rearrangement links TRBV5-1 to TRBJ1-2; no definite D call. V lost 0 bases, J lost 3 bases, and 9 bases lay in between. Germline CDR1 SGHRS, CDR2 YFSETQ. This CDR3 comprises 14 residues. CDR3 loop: CASSLGAKDYGYTF. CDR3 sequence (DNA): TGCGCCAGCAGCTTGGGGGCCAAAGACTATGGCTACACCTTC.

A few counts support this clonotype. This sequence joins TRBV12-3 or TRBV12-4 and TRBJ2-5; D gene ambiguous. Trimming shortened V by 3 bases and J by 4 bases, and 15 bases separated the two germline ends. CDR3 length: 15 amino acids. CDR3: CASSFGLGGVETQYF. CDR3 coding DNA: TGTGCCAGCAGTTTCGGTCTGGGTGGGGTAGAGACCCAGTACTTC.

This CDR3 reads CSVRGLAGYTDTQYF. CDR3 DNA sequence: TGCAGCGTGAGGGGCCTAGCGGGGTACACAGATACGCAGTATTTT. The chain employs TRBV29-1 and TRBJ2-3, with 9 bases that match TRBD2. J lost 2 bases, V lost 6 bases, and 9 bases had no gene match. The CDR3 contains 15 residues. Germline V CDR1 and CDR2: SQVTM, ANQGSEA.

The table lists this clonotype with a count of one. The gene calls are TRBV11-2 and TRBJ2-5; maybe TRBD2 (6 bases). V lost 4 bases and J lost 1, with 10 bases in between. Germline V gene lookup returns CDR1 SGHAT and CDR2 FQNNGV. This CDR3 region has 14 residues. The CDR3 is CASSSPAGQETQYF. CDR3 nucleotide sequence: TGTGCCAGCAGCTCCCCAGCGGGCCAAGAGACCCAGTACTTC.

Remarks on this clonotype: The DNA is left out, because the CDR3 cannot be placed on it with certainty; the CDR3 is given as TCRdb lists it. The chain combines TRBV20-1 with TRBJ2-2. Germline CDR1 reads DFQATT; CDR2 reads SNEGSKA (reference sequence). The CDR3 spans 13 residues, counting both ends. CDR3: CSARAHTPGSCFF.

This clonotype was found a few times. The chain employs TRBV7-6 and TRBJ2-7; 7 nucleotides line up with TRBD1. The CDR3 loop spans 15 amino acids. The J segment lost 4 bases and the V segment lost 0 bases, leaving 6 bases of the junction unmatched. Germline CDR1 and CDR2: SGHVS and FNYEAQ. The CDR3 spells CASSLAGGVGYEQYF. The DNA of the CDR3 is TGTGCCAGCAGCTTAGCAGGGGGCGTCGGTTACGAGCAGTACTTC.

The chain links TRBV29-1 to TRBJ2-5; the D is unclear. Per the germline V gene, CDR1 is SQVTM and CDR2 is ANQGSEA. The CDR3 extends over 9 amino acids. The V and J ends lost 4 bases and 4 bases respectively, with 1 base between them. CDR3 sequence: CSVGETQYF. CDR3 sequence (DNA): TGCAGCGTTGGAGAGACCCAGTACTTC.

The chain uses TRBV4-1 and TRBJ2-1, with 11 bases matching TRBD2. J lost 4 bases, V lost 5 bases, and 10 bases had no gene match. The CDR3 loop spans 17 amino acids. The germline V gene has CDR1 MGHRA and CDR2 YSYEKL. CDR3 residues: CASSWRSLAGGYNEQFF. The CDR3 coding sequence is TGCGCCAGCAGCTGGCGATCGTTAGCGGGGGGGTACAATGAGCAGTTCTTC.

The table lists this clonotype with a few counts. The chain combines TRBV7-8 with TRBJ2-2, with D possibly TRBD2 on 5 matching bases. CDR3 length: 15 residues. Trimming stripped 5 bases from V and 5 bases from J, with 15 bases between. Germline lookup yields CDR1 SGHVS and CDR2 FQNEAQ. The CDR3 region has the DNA TGTGCCAGCAGCACATCGACGGGATTTACCGGGGAGCTGTTTTTT. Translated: CASSTSTGFTGELFF.

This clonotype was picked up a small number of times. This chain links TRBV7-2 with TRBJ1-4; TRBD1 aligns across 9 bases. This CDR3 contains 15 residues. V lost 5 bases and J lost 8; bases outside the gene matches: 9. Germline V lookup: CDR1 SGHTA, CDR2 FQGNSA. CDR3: CASSQPQGAWEKLFF. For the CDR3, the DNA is TGTGCCAGCAGCCAACCACAGGGGGCGTGGGAAAAACTGTTTTTT.